One TCR beta chain is described in this entry. This specimen belongs to a study of spatial heterogeneity in lung cancer. Study-wide background: Sequences of the beta chain were consistently detected in greater numbers than alpha-chain sequences.

The study tagged each TCR cDNA molecule with a unique molecular identifier. MiXCR, run by TCRdb on the 5' RACE reads, gives a single entry per CDR3 protein. Found here are roughly 3,000 distinct CDR3 sequences, around 18% of them singletons; the top ten hold about 16%. Time point defined: sample taken at primary tumor resection. Samples came from roughly 72 TRACERx patients with untreated early-stage lung cancer. Whole RNA obtained from tumor, nontumor lung or frozen PBMC underwent sequencing without sorting. This clonotype was obtained from a male donor with early-stage non-small cell lung cancer. The sample here was normal lung tissue next to the tumor, taken at surgery.

CDR3 protein: CASRGQGVNYGYTF. The CDR3, as DNA: TGTGCCAGCAGGGGACAGGGGGTTAACTATGGCTACACCTTC. The chain joins TRBV27 to TRBJ1-2, with 11 bases aligning to TRBD1. J was trimmed by 1 base and V by 6 bases; bases with no gene match: 1. Germline-derived CDR1 and CDR2 are MNHEY and SMNVEV (reference sequence). The CDR3 extends over 14 amino acids.